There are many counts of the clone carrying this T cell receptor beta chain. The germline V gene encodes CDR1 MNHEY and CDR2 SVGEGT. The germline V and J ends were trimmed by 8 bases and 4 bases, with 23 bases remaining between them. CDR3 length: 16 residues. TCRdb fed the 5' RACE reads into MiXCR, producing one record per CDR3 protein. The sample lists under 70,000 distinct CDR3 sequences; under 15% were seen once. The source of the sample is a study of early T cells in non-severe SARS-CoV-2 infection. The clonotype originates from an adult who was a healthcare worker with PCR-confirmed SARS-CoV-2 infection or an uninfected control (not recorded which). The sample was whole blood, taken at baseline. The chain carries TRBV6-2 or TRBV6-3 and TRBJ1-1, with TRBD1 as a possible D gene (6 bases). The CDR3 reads CASASHPGDGSTEAFF. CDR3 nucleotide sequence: TGTGCCAGCGCTAGTCACCCAGGGGATGGTAGCACTGAAGCTTTCTTT.